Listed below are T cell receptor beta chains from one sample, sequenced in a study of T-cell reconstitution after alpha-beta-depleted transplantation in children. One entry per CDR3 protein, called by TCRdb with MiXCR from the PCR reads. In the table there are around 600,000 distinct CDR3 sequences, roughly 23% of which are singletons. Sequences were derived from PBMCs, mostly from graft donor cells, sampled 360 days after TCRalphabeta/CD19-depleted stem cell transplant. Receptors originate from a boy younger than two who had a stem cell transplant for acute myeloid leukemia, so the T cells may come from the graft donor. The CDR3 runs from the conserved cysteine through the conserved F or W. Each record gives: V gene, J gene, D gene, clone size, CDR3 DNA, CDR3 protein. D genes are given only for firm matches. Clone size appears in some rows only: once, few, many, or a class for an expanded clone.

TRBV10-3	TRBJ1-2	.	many	TGTGCCATCAGTGTAGACATCTCCTATGGCTACACCTTC	CAISVDISYGYTF
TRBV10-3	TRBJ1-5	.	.	TGTGCCATCAATGGGGGGAAAACGAGTGGGAGCAATCAGCCCCAGCATTTT	CAINGGKTSGSNQPQHF
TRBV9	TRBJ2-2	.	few	TGTGCCAGCAGCGTAGAAGAAACGAGAACCGGGGAGCTGTTTTTT	CASSVEETRTGELFF
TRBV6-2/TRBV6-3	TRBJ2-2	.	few	TGTGCCAGCAGTTACTGGGTGGGGCCCCGGAACACCGGGGAGCTGTTTTTT	CASSYWVGPRNTGELFF
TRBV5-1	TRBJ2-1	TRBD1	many	TGCGCCAGCAGCCCCCGGGACAGGGGGCTTGATGAGCAGTTCTTC	CASSPRDRGLDEQFF
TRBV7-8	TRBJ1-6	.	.	TGTGCCAGCAGCGGGAACAGGGACCTTAATTCACCCCTCCACTTT	CASSGNRDLNSPLHF
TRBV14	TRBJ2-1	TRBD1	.	TGTGCCAGCAGTCGCCCGGGACAGGGGGCGCGGAATGAGCAGTTCTTC	CASSRPGQGARNEQFF
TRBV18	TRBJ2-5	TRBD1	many	TGTGCCAGCTCACCACCCGGGACAGGGGGTGAAGAGACCCAGTACTTC	CASSPPGTGGEETQYF
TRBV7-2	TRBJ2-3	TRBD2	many	TGTGCCAGCAGCTTAGCGGTTCTTAGCGGGGTGAAGCCGACAGATACGCAGTATTTT	CASSLAVLSGVKPTDTQYF
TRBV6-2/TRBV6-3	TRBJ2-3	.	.	TGTGCCAGCAGTTACTCGAAACGTAGCCTGGATGGGGATACGCAGTATTTT	CASSYSKRSLDGDTQYF
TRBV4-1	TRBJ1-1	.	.	TGCGCCAGCAGCCAAGAGGGACTTAACACTGAAGCTTTCTTT	CASSQEGLNTEAFF
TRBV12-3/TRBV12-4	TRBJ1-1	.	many	TGTGCCAGCAGTCCCAACCCCGACAGGCGCGGGTTGTCCATGAACACTGAAGCTTTCTTT	CASSPNPDRRGLSMNTEAFF
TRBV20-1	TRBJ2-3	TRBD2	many	TGCAGTGCTAGTCTAGGGACTAGCGGGACTACAGATACGCAGTATTTT	CSASLGTSGTTDTQYF
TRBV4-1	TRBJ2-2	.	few	TGCGCCAGCAGCCAAGCAACAGGTGGCACCGGGGAGCTGTTTTTT	CASSQATGGTGELFF
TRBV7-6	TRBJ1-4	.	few	TGTGCCAGCAGCTTAGCCCCCCAGACAGCCCCAACTAATGAAAAACTGTTTTTT	CASSLAPQTAPTNEKLFF
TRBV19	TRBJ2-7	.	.	TGTGCCAGTAGTATCGAGGGCGGGGAACAGTACGAGCAGTACTTC	CASSIEGGEQYEQYF
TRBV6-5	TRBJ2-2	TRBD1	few	TGTGCCAGCAGTTACTCCCGCCCGGGACAGGGCACCGGGGAGCTGTTTTTT	CASSYSRPGQGTGELFF
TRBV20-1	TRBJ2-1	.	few	TGCAGTGCTATCCCGGGTTACAATGAGCAGTTCTTC	CSAIPGYNEQFF
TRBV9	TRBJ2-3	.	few	TGTGCCAGCAGCGTGGAGGGCCCAGATACGCAGTATTTT	CASSVEGPDTQYF
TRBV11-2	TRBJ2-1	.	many	TGTGCCAGCAGCTTCGGGGTGACTGAGCAGTTCTTC	CASSFGVTEQFF